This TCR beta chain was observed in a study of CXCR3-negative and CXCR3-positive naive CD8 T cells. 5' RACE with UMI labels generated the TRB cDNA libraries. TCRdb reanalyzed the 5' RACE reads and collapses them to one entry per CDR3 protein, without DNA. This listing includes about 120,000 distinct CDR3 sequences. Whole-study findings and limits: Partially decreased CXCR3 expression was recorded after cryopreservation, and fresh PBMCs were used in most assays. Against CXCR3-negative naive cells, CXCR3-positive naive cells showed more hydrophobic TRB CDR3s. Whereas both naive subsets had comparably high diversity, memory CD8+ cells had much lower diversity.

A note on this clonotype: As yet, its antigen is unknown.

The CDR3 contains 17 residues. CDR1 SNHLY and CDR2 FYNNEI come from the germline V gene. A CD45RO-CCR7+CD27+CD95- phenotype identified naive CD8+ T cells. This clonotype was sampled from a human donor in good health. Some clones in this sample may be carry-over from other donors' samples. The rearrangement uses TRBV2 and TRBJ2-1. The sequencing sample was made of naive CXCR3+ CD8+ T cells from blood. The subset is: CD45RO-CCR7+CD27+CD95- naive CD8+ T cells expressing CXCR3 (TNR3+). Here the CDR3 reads CASSQPTTGRSYNEQFF.